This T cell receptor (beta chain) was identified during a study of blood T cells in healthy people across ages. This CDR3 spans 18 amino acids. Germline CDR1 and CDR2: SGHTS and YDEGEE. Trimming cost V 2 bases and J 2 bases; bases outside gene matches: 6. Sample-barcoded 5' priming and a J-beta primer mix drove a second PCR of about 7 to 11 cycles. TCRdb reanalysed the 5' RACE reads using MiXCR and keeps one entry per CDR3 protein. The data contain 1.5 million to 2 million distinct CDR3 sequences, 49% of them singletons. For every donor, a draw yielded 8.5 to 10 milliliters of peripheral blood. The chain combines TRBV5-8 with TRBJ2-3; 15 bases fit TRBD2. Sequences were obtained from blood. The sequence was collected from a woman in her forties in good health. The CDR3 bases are TGTGCCAGCAGCTTCCCGGGACTAGCGGGGGGATTCACAGATACGCAGTATTTT. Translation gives CASSFPGLAGGFTDTQYF.